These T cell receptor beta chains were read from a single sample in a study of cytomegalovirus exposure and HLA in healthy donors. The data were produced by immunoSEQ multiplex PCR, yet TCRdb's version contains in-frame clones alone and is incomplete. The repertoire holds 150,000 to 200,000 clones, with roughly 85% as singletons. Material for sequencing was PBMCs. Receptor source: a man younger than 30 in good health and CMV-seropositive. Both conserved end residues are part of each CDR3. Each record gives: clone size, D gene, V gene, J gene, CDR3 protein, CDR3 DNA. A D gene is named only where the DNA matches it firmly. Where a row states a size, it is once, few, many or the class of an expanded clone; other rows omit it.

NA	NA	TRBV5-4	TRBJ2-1	CASSPPGGSSNSYNEQFF	TGTGCCAGCAGCCCCCCGGGTGGGTCCTCAAACTCCTACAATGAGCAGTTCTTC
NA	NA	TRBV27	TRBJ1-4	CASSPSGRDNEKLFF	TGTGCCAGCAGCCCTTCCGGACGGGATAATGAAAAACTGTTTTTT
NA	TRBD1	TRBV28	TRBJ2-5	CASSQHRGSRETQYF	TGTGCCAGCAGTCAACACAGGGGTTCACGAGAGACCCAGTACTTC
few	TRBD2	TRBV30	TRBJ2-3	CAWSFGLAGSTDTQYF	TGTGCCTGGAGTTTCGGACTAGCGGGAAGCACAGATACGCAGTATTTT
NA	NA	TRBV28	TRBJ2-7	CASSFGGRSYEQYF	TGTGCCAGCAGTTTTGGTGGCAGGTCCTACGAGCAGTACTTC
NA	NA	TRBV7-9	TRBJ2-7	CASTPPGSYEQYF	TGTGCCAGCACACCCCCCGGCTCCTACGAGCAGTACTTC
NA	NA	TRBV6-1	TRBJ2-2	CASLAGHTGELFF	TGTGCCAGCCTGGCGGGGCACACCGGGGAGCTGTTTTTT
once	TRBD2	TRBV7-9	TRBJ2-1	CASSPQRGVNEQFF	TGTGCCAGCAGCCCCCAGCGGGGGGTAAATGAGCAGTTCTTC
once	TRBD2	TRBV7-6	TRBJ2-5	CASQLATHQETQYF	TGTGCCAGTCAACTAGCGACCCACCAAGAGACCCAGTACTTC
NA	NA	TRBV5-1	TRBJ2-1	CASSSYNEQFF	TGCGCCAGCAGCTCGTACAATGAGCAGTTCTTC
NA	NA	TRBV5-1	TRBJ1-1	CASSYGGGTEAFF	TGCGCCAGCAGCTATGGGGGGGGCACTGAAGCTTTCTTT
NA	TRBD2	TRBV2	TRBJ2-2	CASTNLAGGRTGELFF	TGTGCCAGCACCAACCTAGCGGGGGGGAGAACCGGGGAGCTGTTTTTT
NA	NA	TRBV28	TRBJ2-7	CASNIDRLHTRQYF	TGTGCCAGCAACATCGACAGACTTCATACGAGGCAGTACTTC
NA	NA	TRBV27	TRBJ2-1	CASSSLPGGGNEQFF	TGTGCCAGCAGTTCGCTACCGGGGGGCGGGAATGAGCAGTTCTTC
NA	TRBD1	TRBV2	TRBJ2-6	CASSTKAGQGVGANVLTF	TGTGCCAGCAGTACCAAGGCGGGACAGGGGGTTGGGGCCAACGTCCTGACTTTC
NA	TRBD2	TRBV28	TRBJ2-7	CASSPGGFGYEQYF	TGTGCCAGCAGTCCCGGGGGGTTCGGCTACGAGCAGTACTTC
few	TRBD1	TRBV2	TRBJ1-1	CASSRGGTGSTEAFF	TGTGCCAGCAGTCGAGGGGGGACAGGCTCAACTGAAGCTTTCTTT
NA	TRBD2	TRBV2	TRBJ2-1	CASRDSFGLAENYNEQFF	TGTGCCAGCAGAGATTCGTTTGGACTAGCGGAGAACTACAATGAGCAGTTCTTC
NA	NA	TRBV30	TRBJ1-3	CAWSLLSGNTIYF	TGTGCCTGGAGCCTCCTCTCTGGAAACACCATATATTTT
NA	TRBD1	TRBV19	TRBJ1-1	CASSIWGQLNTEAFF	TGTGCCAGTAGTATATGGGGACAGCTGAACACTGAAGCTTTCTTT
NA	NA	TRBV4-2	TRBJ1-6	CASSQVNAGLNSPLHF	TGTGCCAGCAGCCAAGTAAACGCAGGTCTTAATTCACCCCTCCACTTT
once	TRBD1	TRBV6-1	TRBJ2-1	CASSELRTGGIREQFF	TGTGCCAGCAGCGAACTCCGGACAGGGGGTATCAGGGAGCAGTTCTTC
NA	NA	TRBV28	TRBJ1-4	CASRGRANEKLFF	TGTGCCAGCAGGGGGAGGGCCAATGAAAAACTGTTTTTT
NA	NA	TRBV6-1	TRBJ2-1	CASSESYEQFF	TGTGCCAGCAGTGAATCTTATGAGCAGTTCTTC
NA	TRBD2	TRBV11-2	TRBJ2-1	CASSPRLAGVLAEQFF	TGTGCCAGCAGCCCGCGACTAGCGGGGGTGTTGGCTGAGCAGTTCTTC
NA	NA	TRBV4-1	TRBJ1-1	CASSQLAGRMNTEAFF	TGCGCCAGCAGCCAGCTGGCTGGCCGAATGAACACTGAAGCTTTCTTT
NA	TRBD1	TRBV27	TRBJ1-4	CASTLPRTGCNEKLFF	TGTGCCAGCACCTTGCCCCGGACAGGGTGTAATGAAAAACTGTTTTTT
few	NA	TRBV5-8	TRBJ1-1	CASSLDRVNTEAFF	TGTGCCAGCAGCTTGGACCGGGTGAACACTGAAGCTTTCTTT
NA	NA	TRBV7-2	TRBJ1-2	CASRNRAGRDGYTF	TGTGCCAGCAGAAATAGAGCAGGGAGGGACGGCTACACCTTC